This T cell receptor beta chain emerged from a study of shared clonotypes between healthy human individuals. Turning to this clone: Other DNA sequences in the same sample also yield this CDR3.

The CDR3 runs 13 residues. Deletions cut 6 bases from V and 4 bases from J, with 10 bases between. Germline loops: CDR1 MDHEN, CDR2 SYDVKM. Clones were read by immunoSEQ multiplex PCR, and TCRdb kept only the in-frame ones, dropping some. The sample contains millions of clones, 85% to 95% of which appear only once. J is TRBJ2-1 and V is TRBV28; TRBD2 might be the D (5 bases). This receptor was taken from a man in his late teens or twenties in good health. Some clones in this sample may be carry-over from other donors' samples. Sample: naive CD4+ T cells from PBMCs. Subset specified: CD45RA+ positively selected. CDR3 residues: CASRPGLYNEQFF. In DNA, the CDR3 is TGTGCCAGCAGACCCGGACTTTACAATGAGCAGTTCTTC.